The 21 T cell receptor beta chains presented below share a single source sample, sequenced in a study of OX40 agonist ivuxolimab in advanced cancers. Measured with immunoSEQ multiplex PCR; TCRdb has only the in-frame clones, and not every one. The sample contains nearly 60,000 clones, over 75% of which appear only once. Sample: CD4+ or CD8+ T cells sorted from blood, taken in a trial of the OX40 agonist ivuxolimab. The origin of the receptors is an adult with an advanced solid tumor such as melanoma, head and neck, liver or kidney cancer.

In regard to this clone: Mismatch with germline at one junction end may stem from a read error. V usage is TRBV18 and J usage is TRBJ2-7; tentatively, D is TRBD1 or TRBD2 (6 bases each). The CDR3 consists of 15 residues. Germline loops: CDR1 KGHSH, CDR2 LQKENI. CDR3 residues: CASPPLSQGGIEQYF. The CDR3 region has the DNA TGTGCCAGCCCACCACTCTCCCAAGGGGGGATCGAGCAGTACTTC.

CDR3 amino acids: CASSDLRDSSGYTF. The CDR3 coding sequence is TGTGCCAGCTCAGACCTCCGGGACAGCTCAGGCTACACCTTC. V gene TRBV18 combines with J gene TRBJ1-2, with 7 bases fitting TRBD1. This CDR3 region has 14 residues. V was pared by 5 bases and J by 8 bases, with 11 bases of the junction left unmatched. CDR1 is KGHSH, CDR2 LQKENI, per germline.

V usage is TRBV7-3 and J usage is TRBJ2-3; the D gene could be TRBD1 or TRBD2 (5 bases each). This CDR3 region has 14 residues. The germline V and J ends were trimmed by 5 bases and 0 bases, with 9 bases remaining between them. The germline gives CDR1 SGHTA, CDR2 FQGTGA. CDR3 in amino acids: CASSPGRSTDTQYF. The CDR3 nucleotides are TGTGCCAGCAGCCCGGGACGCAGCACAGATACGCAGTATTTT. The full variable domain, its missing parts supplied by reference TRBV7-3 and TRBJ2-3, is GAGVSQTPSNKVTEKGKYVELRCDPISGHTALYWYRQSLGQGPEFLIYFQGTGAADDSGLPNDRFFAVRPEGSVSTLKIQRTERGDSAVYLCASSPGRSTDTQYFGPGTRLTVL.

The chain recombines TRBV18 with TRBJ2-2; 7 positions match TRBD2. The V segment lost 1 base and the J segment 3 bases; nucleotides outside the gene matches: 8. Germline assignment: CDR1 KGHSH and CDR2 LQKENI. The CDR3 has 17 residues. The chain's CDR3 is CASSPRDFAGDTGELFF. As DNA, the CDR3 is TGTGCCAGCTCACCACGAGACTTTGCGGGGGACACCGGGGAGCTGTTTTTT.

This clone showed up just once. This rearrangement joins TRBV5-1 to TRBJ1-1; D perhaps matches TRBD1 (5 bases). The CDR3 is 14 amino acids. V was trimmed by 5 bases and J by 1 base, leaving 12 bases between them. Germline V gene data show CDR1 as SGHRS and CDR2 as YFSETQ. In nucleotides, the CDR3 is TGCGCCAGCAGGGCGGGACTGGGGAACACTGAAGCTTTCTTT. This encodes CASRAGLGNTEAFF. Combining the CDR3 with reference TRBV5-1 and TRBJ1-1 gives the whole variable domain KAGVTQTPRYLIKTRGQQVTLSCSPISGHRSVSWYQQTPGQGLQFLFEYFSETQRNKGNFPGRFSGRQFSNSRSEMNVSTLELGDSALYLCASRAGLGNTEAFFGQGTRLTVV.

This clone is a singleton in its sample. V and J are TRBV5-1 and TRBJ2-3; D ambiguous. The V gene lost 4 bases and the J gene lost 0 bases, with 18 bases spanning the gap. The CDR3 runs to 17 residues. Germline V gives CDR1 SGHRS, CDR2 YFSETQ. CDR3 bases: TGCGCCAGCAGCCCCCAGGTTGCCAGCACCAGCACAGATACGCAGTATTTT. Protein product: CASSPQVASTSTDTQYF.

This chain links TRBV2 with TRBJ2-1; D remains ambiguous. Per germline, CDR1 SNHLY and CDR2 FYNNEI. Trimming left V 8 bases short and J 9 bases short, with 20 bases between. This CDR3 has 14 amino acids. This chain's CDR3 is CASEEFSDAGEQFF. The CDR3 DNA is TGTGCCAGCGAAGAGTTTTCGGACGCCGGTGAGCAGTTCTTC.

V is TRBV6-6 and J is TRBJ1-2; D ambiguous. The V end lost 0 bases, the J end lost 4 bases, and 12 bases lay between the germline ends. Per the germline V gene, CDR1 is MNHNY and CDR2 is SVGAGI (reference sequence). The CDR3 has 15 residues. CDR3 sequence: CASSYSEERVYGYTF. CDR3 nucleotide sequence: TGTGCCAGCAGTTACTCCGAGGAGAGGGTCTATGGCTACACCTTC.

The genes are TRBV5-1 and TRBJ1-1, with D unclear. The ends were cut back, 2 bases at V and 0 bases at J, with 11 bases in the middle. The CDR3 extends over 15 amino acids. The germline gives CDR1 SGHRS, CDR2 YFSETQ. The CDR3 loop is CASSLQPSMNTEAFF. Here the CDR3 DNA reads TGCGCCAGCAGCTTACAGCCAAGTATGAACACTGAAGCTTTCTTT.

The V and J genes are TRBV19 and TRBJ1-1; D is ambiguous. V shed 5 bases and J shed 2 bases, with 12 bases lying between them. Germline V lookup: CDR1 LNHDA, CDR2 SQIVND (reference sequence). The CDR3 covers 14 residues. The CDR3 sequence is CASSFGRDNTEAFF. In DNA form, the CDR3 reads TGTGCCAGTAGTTTCGGCAGAGATAACACTGAAGCTTTCTTT.

The chain combines TRBV19 with TRBJ2-7, with D possibly matching TRBD1 (6 bases). CDR1 is LNHDA and CDR2 is SQIVND in the germline V gene (reference sequence). V lost 5 bases, J lost 0 bases, and 11 bases lay in between. This CDR3 is built from 14 residues. DNA for the CDR3: TGTGCCAGTAGTCTCAGGACAGTCTCCTACGAGCAGTACTTC. Translated: CASSLRTVSYEQYF.

The V call is TRBV27, the J call TRBJ1-1, with 8 nucleotides matching TRBD1. CDR1 MNHEY and CDR2 SMNVEV come from the germline V gene (reference sequence). The CDR3 runs 15 residues. With V trimmed by 5 bases and J by 6 bases, 11 bases remained unmatched. CDR3 in DNA: TGTGCCAGCAGTCGTCAGGGGGCGGGTTGGTCTGAAGCTTTCTTT. Translated, it gives CASSRQGAGWSEAFF.

The J gene is TRBJ1-1, the V gene TRBV10-3; 7 nucleotides match TRBD1. Trimming took 7 bases from V and 4 from J; bases not matched to a gene: 9. CDR3 size: 14 residues. Germline CDR1 and CDR2: ENHRY and SYGVKD. CDR3 region: CAINRQGLGTEAFF. CDR3 DNA: TGTGCCATCAATCGACAGGGACTCGGCACTGAAGCTTTCTTT.

This clone came up a few times. At one end, the junction sequence differs from germline, possibly due to a read error. V usage is TRBV14 and J usage is TRBJ1-1; weak D call: TRBD1 (6 bases). Germline V gene data show CDR1 as SGHDN and CDR2 as FVKESK. The CDR3 has 13 residues. The CDR3 sequence: CASSQQGNSEAFF. The DNA for the CDR3 is TGTGCCAGCAGCCAACAGGGGAACTCTGAAGCTTTCTTT.

In its sample, this clone was seen once. The CDR3 spells CASRSTGVHIQYF. CDR3 coding DNA: TGTGCCAGCAGATCTACAGGAGTCCACATTCAGTACTTC. The chain uses TRBV11-2 and TRBJ2-4, with D maybe TRBD1 (5 bases). Per germline, CDR1 SGHAT and CDR2 FQNNGV. V was cut by 6 bases and J by 8 bases, with 14 bases left in between. The CDR3 consists of 13 residues.

The chain is built from TRBV5-1 and TRBJ2-5, with 13 bases matching TRBD2. The CDR3 runs to 15 residues. Looked up from germline, CDR1 is SGHRS and CDR2 is YFSETQ. The V and J ends lost 4 bases and 5 bases, in that order; junction bases with no gene match: 5. The CDR3 here is CASSDRTSGSETQYF. CDR3 DNA: TGCGCCAGCAGCGACAGGACTAGCGGGAGTGAGACCCAGTACTTC.

This sequence joins TRBV5-1 and TRBJ2-7; 7 nucleotides line up with TRBD2. CDR3 length: 14 residues. V lost 4 bases to trimming and J lost 0 bases; unmatched junction nucleotides: 4. Germline V gene lookup returns CDR1 SGHRS and CDR2 YFSETQ. The CDR3 DNA is TGCGCCAGCAGCGGCGGGGGTAGCTCCTACGAGCAGTACTTC. Protein: CASSGGGSSYEQYF. Using reference TRBV5-1 and TRBJ2-7 for the parts outside the CDR3, the full variable domain is KAGVTQTPRYLIKTRGQQVTLSCSPISGHRSVSWYQQTPGQGLQFLFEYFSETQRNKGNFPGRFSGRQFSNSRSEMNVSTLELGDSALYLCASSGGGSSYEQYFGPGTRLTVT.

The chain uses TRBV19 and TRBJ1-1; TRBD1 matches 8 bases. Losses at the gene ends were 9 bases for V and 4 bases for J; bases not matched to a gene: 13. This CDR3 is built from 15 residues. The germline gives CDR1 LNHDA, CDR2 SQIVND (reference sequence). The CDR3 coding sequence is TGTGCCAGCGGTCCTACAGGGGGTGGGGGCACTGAAGCTTTCTTT. It codes for CASGPTGGGGTEAFF.

CDR3 bases: TGTGCCAGCAGCTTGGGGGGAAGGACCCGAAGTCTCGGAAACACCATATATTTT. This encodes CASSLGGRTRSLGNTIYF. This chain uses TRBV5-6 with TRBJ1-3, with D unclear. V dropped 0 bases and J dropped 4 bases, with 20 bases sitting between them. In germline, CDR1 is SGHDT, CDR2 YYEEEE. The length of the CDR3 is 18 residues.

V usage is TRBV7-3 and J usage is TRBJ2-5; D may be TRBD2 (5 bases). The CDR3 extends over 13 amino acids. V was cut by 1 base and J by 5 bases, with 8 bases left in between. Germline CDR1 SGHTA, CDR2 FQGTGA. The CDR3 DNA is TGTGCCAGCAGCTTAAGTAGCGTGGAGACCCAGTACTTC. It codes for CASSLSSVETQYF.

The genes are TRBV30 and TRBJ2-2; no clear D gene. V shed 2 bases and J shed 6 bases, with 7 bases lying between them. The CDR3 is 12 residues long. Per germline, CDR1 GTSNPN and CDR2 SVGIG (reference sequence). CDR3 protein: CAWSPQSGELFF. The CDR3 bases are TGTGCCTGGAGTCCCCAATCCGGGGAGCTGTTTTTT.